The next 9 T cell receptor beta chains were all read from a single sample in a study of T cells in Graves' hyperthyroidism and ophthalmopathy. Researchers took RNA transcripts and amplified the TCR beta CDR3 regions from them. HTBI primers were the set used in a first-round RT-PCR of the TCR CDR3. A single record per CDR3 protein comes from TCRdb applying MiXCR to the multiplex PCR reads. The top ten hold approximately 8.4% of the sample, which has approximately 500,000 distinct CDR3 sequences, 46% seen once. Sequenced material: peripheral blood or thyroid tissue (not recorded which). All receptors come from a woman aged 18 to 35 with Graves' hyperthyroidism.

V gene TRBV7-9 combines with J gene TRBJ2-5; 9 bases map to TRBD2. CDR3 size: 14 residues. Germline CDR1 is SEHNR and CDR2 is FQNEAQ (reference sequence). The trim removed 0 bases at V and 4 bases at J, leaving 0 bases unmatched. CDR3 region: CASSLAGLAETQYF. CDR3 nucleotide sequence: TGTGCCAGCAGCTTAGCGGGACTAGCAGAGACCCAGTACTTC. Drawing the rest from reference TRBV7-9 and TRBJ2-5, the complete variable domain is DTGVSQNPRHKITKRGQNVTFRCDPISEHNRLYWYRQTLGQGPEFLTYFQNEAQLEKSRLLSDRFSAERPKGSFSTLEIQRTEQGDSAMYLCASSLAGLAETQYFGPGTRLLVL.

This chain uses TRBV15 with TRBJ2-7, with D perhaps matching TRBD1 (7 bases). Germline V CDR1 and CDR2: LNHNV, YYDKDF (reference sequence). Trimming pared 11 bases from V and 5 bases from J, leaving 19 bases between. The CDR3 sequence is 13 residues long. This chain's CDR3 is CAWSNQGGHEQYF. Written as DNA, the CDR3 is TGTGCCTGGAGTAACCAGGGGGGCCACGAGCAGTACTTC.

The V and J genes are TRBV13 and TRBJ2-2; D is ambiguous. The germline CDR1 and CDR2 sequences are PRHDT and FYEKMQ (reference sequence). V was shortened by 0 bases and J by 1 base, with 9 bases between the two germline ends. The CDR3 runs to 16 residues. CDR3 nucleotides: TGTGCCAGCAGCTTAGGAGGTGAGGAGAACACCGGGGAGCTGTTTTTT. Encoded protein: CASSLGGEENTGELFF.

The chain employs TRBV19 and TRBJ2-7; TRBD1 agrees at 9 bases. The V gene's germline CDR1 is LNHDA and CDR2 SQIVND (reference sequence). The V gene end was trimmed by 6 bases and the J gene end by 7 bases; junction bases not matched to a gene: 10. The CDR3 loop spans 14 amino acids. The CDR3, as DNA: TGTGCCAGTAGCACAACAGGGGGCCCAAATGAGCAGTACTTC. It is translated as CASSTTGGPNEQYF.

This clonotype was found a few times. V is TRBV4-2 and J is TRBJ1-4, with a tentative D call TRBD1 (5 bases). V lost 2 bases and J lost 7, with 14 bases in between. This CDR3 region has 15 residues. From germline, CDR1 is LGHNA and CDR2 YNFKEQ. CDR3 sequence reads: CASSQLEGRGEKLFF. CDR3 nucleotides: TGTGCCAGCAGCCAATTAGAGGGACGGGGTGAAAAACTGTTTTTT.

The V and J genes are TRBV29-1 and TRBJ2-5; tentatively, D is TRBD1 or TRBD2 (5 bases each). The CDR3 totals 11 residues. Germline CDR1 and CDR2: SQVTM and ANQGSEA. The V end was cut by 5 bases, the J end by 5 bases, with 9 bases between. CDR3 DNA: TGCAGCGTTTCAGGGACGGAGACCCAGTACTTC. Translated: CSVSGTETQYF. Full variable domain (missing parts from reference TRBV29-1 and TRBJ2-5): SAVISQKPSRDICQRGTSLTIQCQVDSQVTMMFWYRQQPGQSLTLIATANQGSEATYESGFVIDKFPISRPNLTFSTLTVSNMSPEDSSIYLCSVSGTETQYFGPGTRLLVL.

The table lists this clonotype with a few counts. The CDR3 loop is CSARGAGSGNEQFF. The CDR3 coding sequence is TGCAGTGCTAGGGGGGCGGGATCGGGCAATGAGCAGTTCTTC. The chain has TRBV20-1 and TRBJ2-1, with D perhaps matching TRBD1 or TRBD2 (6 bases each). CDR1 and CDR2 (germline): DFQATT, SNEGSKA (reference sequence). CDR3 size: 14 residues. The germline V and J ends were trimmed by 3 bases and 6 bases, with 15 bases remaining between them.

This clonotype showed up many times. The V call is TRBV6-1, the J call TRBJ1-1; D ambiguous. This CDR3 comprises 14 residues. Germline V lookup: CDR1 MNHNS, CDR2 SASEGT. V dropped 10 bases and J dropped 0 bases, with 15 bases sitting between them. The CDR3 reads CAIDRRVMNTEAFF. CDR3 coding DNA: TGTGCCATCGATCGAAGGGTCATGAACACTGAAGCTTTCTTT.

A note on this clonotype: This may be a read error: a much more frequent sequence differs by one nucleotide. The DNA for the CDR3 is TGTGCCAGCAGCATCCTTGGGTGGGGAGAGACCCAGTACTTC. This gives the protein CASSILGWGETQYF. The rearrangement joins TRBV7-2 to TRBJ2-7; D is undetermined. Gene TRBJ2-5 matches the end of the DNA better, so the J call may be wrong. There are 14 residues in the CDR3. Looked up from germline, CDR1 is SGHTA and CDR2 is FQGNSA.